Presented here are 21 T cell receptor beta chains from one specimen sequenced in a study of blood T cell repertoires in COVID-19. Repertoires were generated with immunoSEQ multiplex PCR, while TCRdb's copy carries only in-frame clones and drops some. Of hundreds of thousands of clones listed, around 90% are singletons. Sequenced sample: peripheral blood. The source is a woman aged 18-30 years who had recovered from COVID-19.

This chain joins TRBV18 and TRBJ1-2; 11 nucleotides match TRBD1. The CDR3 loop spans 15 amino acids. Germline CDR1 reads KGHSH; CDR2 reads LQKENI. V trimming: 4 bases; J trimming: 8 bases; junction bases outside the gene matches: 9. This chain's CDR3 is CASSRSGTGGDGYTF. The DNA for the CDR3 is TGTGCCAGCTCACGATCCGGGACAGGGGGGGACGGCTACACCTTC.

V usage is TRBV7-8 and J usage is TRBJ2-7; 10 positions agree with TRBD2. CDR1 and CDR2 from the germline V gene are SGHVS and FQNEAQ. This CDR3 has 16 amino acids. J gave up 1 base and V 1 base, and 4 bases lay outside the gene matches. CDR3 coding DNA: TGTGCCAGCAGCTTAGGGGCTAGCGGGGGATCCTACGAGCAGTACGTC. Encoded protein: CASSLGASGGSYEQYV.

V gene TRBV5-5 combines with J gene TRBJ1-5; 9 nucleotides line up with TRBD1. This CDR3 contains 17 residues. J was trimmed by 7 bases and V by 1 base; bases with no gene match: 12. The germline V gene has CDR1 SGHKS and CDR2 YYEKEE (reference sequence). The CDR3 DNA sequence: TGTGCCAGCAGCTTGTTAATCGTTACAGGGGGCGAACAGCCCCAGCATTTT. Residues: CASSLLIVTGGEQPQHF. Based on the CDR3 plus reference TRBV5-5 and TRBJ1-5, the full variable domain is DAGVTQSPTHLIKTRGQQVTLRCSPISGHKSVSWYQQVLGQGPQFIFQYYEKEERGRGNFPDRFSARQFPNYSSELNVNALLLGDSALYLCASSLLIVTGGEQPQHFGDGTRLSIL.

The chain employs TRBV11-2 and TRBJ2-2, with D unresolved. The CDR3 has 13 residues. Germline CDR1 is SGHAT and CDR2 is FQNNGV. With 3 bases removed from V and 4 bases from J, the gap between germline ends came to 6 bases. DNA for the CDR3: TGTGCCAGCAGCTTCTATTCCACCGGGGAGCTGTTTTTT. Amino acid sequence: CASSFYSTGELFF.

In nucleotides, the CDR3 is TGTGCCAGCTCACCCCGGGGGAGGTCTGACACTGAAGCTTTCTTT. Encoded protein: CASSPRGRSDTEAFF. The rearrangement joins TRBV18 to TRBJ1-1; perhaps TRBD1 as D (5 bases). CDR1 KGHSH and CDR2 LQKENI come from the germline V gene. The ends were cut back, 3 bases at V and 3 bases at J, with 14 bases in the middle. The CDR3 is made up of 15 amino acids. Combining the CDR3 with reference TRBV18 and TRBJ1-1 gives the whole variable domain NAGVMQNPRHLVRRRGQEARLRCSPMKGHSHVYWYRQLPEEGLKFMVYLQKENIIDESGMPKERFSAEFPKEGPSILRIQQVVRGDSAAYFCASSPRGRSDTEAFFGQGTRLTVV.

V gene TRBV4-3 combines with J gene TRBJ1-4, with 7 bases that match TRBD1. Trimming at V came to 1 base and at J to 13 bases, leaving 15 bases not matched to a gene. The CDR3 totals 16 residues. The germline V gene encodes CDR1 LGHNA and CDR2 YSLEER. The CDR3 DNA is TGCGCCAGCAGCCAAGGGAGGACAGGAGGGCCAAGAGGACTGTTTTTT. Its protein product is CASSQGRTGGPRGLFF.

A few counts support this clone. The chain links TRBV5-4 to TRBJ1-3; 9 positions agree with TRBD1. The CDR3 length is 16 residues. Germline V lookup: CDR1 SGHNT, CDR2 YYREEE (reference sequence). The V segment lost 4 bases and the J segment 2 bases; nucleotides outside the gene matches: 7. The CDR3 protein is CASSVTGGAPGNTIYF. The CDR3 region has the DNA TGTGCCAGCAGCGTAACAGGGGGCGCGCCTGGAAACACCATATATTTT. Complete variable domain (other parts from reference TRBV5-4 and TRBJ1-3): ETGVTQSPTHLIKTRGQQVTLRCSSQSGHNTVSWYQQALGQGPQFIFQYYREEENGRGNFPPRFSGLQFPNYSSELNVNALELDDSALYLCASSVTGGAPGNTIYFGEGSWLTVV.

The CDR3 loop reads CASSSRGSGSGELFF. DNA for the CDR3: TGTGCCAGCAGCTCTCGCGGGAGTGGTTCCGGGGAGCTGTTTTTT. This chain joins TRBV7-9 and TRBJ2-2; the match to TRBD2 covers 7 bases. Germline CDR1 and CDR2: SEHNR and FQNEAQ (reference sequence). The CDR3 is made up of 15 amino acids. J lost 6 bases, V lost 4 bases, and 8 bases had no gene match. The entire variable domain, with the rest obtained from reference TRBV7-9 and TRBJ2-2, is as follows: DTGVSQNPRHKITKRGQNVTFRCDPISEHNRLYWYRQTLGQGPEFLTYFQNEAQLEKSRLLSDRFSAERPKGSFSTLEIQRTEQGDSAMYLCASSSRGSGSGELFFGEGSRLTVL.

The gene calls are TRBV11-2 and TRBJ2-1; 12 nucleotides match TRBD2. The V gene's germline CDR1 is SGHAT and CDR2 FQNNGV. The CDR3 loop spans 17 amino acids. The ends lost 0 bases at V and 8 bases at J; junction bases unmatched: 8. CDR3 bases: TGTGCCAGCAGCTTAGACCCTCTAGCGGGAGGGCCGGATGAGCAGTTCTTC. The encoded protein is CASSLDPLAGGPDEQFF.

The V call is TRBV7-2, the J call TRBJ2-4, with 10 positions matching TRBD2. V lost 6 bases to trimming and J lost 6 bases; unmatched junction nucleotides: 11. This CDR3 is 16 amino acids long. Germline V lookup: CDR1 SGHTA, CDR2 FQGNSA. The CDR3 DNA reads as TGTGCCAGCAGTCGCGAAAGGACTAGCGGTATAAACATTCAGTACTTC. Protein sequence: CASSRERTSGINIQYF.

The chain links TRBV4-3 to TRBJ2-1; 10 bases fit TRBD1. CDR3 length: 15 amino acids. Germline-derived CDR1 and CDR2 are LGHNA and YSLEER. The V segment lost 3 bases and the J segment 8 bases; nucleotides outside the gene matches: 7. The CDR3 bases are TGCGCCAGCAGCCATTCTGGGACAGGGGAATATGAGCAGTTCTTC. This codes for CASSHSGTGEYEQFF.

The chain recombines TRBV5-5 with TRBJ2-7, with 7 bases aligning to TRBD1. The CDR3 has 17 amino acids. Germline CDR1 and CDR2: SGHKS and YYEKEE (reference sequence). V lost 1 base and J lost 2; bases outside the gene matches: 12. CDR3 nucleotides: TGTGCCAGCAGCTTGCTGCATACAGGGGATGTCGCCTACGAGCAGTACGTC. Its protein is CASSLLHTGDVAYEQYV.

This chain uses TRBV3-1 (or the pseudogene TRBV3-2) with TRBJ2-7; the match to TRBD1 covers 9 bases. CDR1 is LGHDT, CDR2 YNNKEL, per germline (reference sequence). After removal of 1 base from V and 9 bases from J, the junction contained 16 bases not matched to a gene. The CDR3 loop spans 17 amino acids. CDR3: CASSQGGRDRAAVGQYV. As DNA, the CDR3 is TGTGCCAGCAGCCAAGGGGGCCGGGACAGGGCTGCTGTCGGGCAGTACGTC.

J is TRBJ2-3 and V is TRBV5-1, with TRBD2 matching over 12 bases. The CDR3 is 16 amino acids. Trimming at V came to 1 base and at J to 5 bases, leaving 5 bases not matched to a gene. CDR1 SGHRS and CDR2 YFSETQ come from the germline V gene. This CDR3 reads CASSLSSGRAQDTQYF. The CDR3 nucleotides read TGCGCCAGCAGCTTGTCTAGCGGGAGGGCCCAAGATACGCAGTATTTT. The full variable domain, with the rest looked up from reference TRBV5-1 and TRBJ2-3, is KAGVTQTPRYLIKTRGQQVTLSCSPISGHRSVSWYQQTPGQGLQFLFEYFSETQRNKGNFPGRFSGRQFSNSRSEMNVSTLELGDSALYLCASSLSSGRAQDTQYFGPGTRLTVL.

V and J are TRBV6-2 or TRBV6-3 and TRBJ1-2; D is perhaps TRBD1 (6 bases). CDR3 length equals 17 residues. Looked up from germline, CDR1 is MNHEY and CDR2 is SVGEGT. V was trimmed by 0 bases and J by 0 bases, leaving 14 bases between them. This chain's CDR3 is CASSYSGQLRPNYGYTF. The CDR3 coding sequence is TGTGCCAGCAGTTACTCCGGACAGCTCCGACCTAACTATGGCTACACCTTC.

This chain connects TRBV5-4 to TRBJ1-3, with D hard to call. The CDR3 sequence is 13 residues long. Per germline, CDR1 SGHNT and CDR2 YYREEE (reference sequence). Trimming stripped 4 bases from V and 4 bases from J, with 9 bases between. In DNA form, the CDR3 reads TGTGCCAGCAGCCCGACATTGGGAAACACCATATATTTT. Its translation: CASSPTLGNTIYF.

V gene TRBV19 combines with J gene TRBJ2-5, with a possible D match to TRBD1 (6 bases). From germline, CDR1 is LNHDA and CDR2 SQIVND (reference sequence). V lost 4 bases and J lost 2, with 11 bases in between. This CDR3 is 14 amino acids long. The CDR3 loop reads CASSTLDRQETQYF. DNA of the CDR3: TGTGCCAGTAGTACCTTGGACAGACAAGAGACCCAGTACTTC.

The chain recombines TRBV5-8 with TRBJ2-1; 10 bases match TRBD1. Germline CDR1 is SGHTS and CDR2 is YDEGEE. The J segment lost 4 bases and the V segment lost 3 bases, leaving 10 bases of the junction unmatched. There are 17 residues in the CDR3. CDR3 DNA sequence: TGTGCCAGCAGCTCTCAATTCGGGACAGGGGATTACAATGAGCAGTTCTTC. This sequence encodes CASSSQFGTGDYNEQFF.

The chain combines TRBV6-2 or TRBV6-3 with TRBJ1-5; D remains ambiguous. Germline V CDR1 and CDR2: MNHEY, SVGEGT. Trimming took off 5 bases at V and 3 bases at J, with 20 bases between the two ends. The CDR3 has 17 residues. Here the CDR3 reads CASSAVFRRLINQPQHF. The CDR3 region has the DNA TGTGCCAGCAGTGCGGTGTTTCGGCGGCTTATCAATCAGCCCCAGCATTTT.

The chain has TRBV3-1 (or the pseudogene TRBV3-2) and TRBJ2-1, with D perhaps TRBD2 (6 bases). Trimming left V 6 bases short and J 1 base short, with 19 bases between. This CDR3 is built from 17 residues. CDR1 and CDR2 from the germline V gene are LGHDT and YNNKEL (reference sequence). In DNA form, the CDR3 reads TGTGCCAGCAGTGGCGCGGTAGCGGCCCTATCCTACAATGAGCAGTTCTTC. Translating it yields CASSGAVAALSYNEQFF.

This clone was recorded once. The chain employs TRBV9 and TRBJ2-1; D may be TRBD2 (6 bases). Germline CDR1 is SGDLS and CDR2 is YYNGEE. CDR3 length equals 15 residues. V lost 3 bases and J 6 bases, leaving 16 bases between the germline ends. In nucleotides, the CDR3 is TGTGCCAGCAGCGAGGGACTCTTTCTCATCAATGAGCAGTTCTTC. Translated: CASSEGLFLINEQFF.